The entry below describes one T cell receptor beta chain. This record comes from a study of blood T cell repertoires in COVID-19. The protocol was immunoSEQ multiplex PCR, while the TCRdb copy is restricted to in-frame clones and leaves out a portion. This sample has around 160,000 clones; approximately 88% occur once, and the top ten carry 1.2%. Per the germline V gene, CDR1 is MNHEY and CDR2 is SVGEGT. V shed 0 bases and J 4 bases; nucleotides not matched to a gene: 7. CDR3 length: 17 amino acids. This TCR derives from a woman aged 25 to 39 with acute COVID-19. Sequencing was performed on PBMCs or T cells enriched from blood (not recorded which). The chain couples TRBV6-2 or TRBV6-3 to TRBJ2-3, with 10 nucleotides matching TRBD2. The CDR3 coding sequence is TGTGCCAGCAGTTACTCGATTCTAGCGGGAGCCCCAGATACGCAGTATTTT. This sequence encodes CASSYSILAGAPDTQYF.